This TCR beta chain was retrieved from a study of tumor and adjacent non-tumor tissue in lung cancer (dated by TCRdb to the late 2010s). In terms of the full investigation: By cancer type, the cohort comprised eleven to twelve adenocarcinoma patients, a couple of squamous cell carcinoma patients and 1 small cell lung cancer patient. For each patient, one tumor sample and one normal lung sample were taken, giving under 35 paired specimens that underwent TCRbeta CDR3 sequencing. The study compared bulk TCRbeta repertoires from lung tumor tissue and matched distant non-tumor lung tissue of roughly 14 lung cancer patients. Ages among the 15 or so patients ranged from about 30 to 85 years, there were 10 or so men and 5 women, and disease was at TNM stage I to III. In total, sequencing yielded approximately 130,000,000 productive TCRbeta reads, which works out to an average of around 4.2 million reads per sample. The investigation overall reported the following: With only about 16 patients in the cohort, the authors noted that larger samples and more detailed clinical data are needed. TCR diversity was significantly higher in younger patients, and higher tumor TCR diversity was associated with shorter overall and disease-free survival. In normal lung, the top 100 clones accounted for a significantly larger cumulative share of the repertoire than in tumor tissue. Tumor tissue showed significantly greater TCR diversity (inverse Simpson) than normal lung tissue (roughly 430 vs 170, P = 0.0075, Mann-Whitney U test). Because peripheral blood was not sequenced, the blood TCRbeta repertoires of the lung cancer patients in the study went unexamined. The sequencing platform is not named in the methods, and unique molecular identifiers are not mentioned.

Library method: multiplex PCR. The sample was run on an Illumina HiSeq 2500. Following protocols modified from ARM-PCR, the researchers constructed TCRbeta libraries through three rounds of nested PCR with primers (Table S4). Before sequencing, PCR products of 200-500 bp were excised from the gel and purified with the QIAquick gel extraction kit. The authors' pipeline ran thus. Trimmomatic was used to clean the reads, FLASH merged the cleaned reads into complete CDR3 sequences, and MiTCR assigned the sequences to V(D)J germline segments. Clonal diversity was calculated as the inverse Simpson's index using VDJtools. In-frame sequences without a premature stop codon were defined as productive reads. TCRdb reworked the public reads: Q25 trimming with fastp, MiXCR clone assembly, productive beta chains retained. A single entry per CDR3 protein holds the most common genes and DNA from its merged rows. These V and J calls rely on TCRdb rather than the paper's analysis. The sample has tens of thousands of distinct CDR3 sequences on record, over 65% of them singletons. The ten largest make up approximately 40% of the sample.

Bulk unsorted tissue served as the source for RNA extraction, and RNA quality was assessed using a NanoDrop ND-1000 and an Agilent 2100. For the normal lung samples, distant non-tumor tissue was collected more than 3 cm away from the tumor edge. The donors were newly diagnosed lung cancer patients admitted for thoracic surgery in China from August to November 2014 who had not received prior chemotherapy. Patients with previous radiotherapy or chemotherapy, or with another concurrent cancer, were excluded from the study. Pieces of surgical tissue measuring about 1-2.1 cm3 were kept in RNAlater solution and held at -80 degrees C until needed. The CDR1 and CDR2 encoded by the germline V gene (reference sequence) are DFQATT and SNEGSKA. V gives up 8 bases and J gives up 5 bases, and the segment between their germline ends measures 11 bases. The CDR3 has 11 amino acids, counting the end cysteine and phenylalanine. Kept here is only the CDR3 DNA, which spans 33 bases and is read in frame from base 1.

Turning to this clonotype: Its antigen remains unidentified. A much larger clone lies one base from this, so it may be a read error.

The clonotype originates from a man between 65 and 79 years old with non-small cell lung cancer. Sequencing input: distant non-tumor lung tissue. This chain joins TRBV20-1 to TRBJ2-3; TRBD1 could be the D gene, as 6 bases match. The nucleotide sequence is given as TGCAGTACTACAGGGAGAGATACGCAGTATTTT. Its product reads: CSTTGRDTQYF.